The entry below describes one TCR beta chain. What it recognizes is unknown. The sample originates from a study of a mutant IDH1 vaccine in newly diagnosed glioma. Broader study findings: There were vaccine-induced immune responses in under 95% of the patients.

The time point was: week 11, during vaccination. Doses comprised 300 ug of mutant IDH1 20-mer peptide each, plus topical imiquimod. TCRdb keeps only in-frame clones here, not all; method: immunoSEQ multiplex PCR. The sample consists of 20,000 to 25,000 clones, about three quarters of them appearing once. Germline V CDR1 and CDR2: LNHDA, SQIVND (reference sequence). The CDR3 contains 11 residues. V lost 5 bases to trimming and J lost 7 bases, with 6 bases between them. This receptor was taken from a man aged 18 to 30 with glioma. Some clones in this sample may be carry-over from other donors' samples. The material sequenced was peripheral blood mononuclear cells (PBMCs), taken from a glioma patient whose treatment included an IDH1 peptide vaccine. The V call is TRBV19, the J call TRBJ2-1, with D uncertain. The CDR3, as DNA: TGTGCCAGTAGTGCAGCTAATGAGCAGTTCTTC. It specifies CASSAANEQFF.